These 22 T cell receptor beta chains were all obtained from the same sample, sequenced in a study of cytomegalovirus exposure and HLA in healthy donors. The PCR made use of 60 Vbeta and 13 Jbeta primers. Some clones are missing from TCRdb's copy, which holds only in-frame ones; the method was immunoSEQ multiplex PCR. The sample shows roughly 150,000 clones, around three quarters of them seen only once. The sequencing input was PBMCs. The receptors derive from a male donor in good health and CMV-seronegative.

The chain uses TRBV11-2 and TRBJ1-6; TRBD1 might be the D (6 bases). V was shortened by 5 bases and J by 13 bases, with 15 bases between the two germline ends. The CDR3 consists of 13 residues. The germline gives CDR1 SGHAT, CDR2 FQNNGV. CDR3 region: CASSLRDNQPLHF. The CDR3 DNA sequence: TGTGCCAGCAGCCTCCGGGACAATCAGCCCCTCCACTTT.

In nucleotides, the CDR3 is TGTGCCAGCAGCTTGGCTGACAGGTTACCTAATTCACCCCTCCACTTT. Protein sequence: CASSLADRLPNSPLHF. This chain links TRBV5-5 with TRBJ1-6, with D tentatively TRBD1 (6 bases). This CDR3 region has 16 residues. Germline V gene sequence: CDR1 SGHKS, CDR2 YYEKEE (reference sequence). V was clipped by 0 bases and J by 6 bases, with 13 bases between them.

This clone turned up a few times. The chain is built from TRBV19 and TRBJ2-5, with TRBD1 as a possible D gene (5 bases). This CDR3 is built from 16 residues. Trimming cost V 3 bases and J 5 bases, with 19 bases left between them. The germline CDR1 and CDR2 sequences are LNHDA and SQIVND (reference sequence). The CDR3 loop is CASSISTGGLGETQYF. The CDR3 nucleotides read TGTGCCAGTAGTATTAGCACAGGTGGGCTCGGGGAGACCCAGTACTTC.

This chain joins TRBV27 and TRBJ2-1, with D maybe TRBD2 (6 bases). Trimming took off 3 bases at V and 2 bases at J, with 17 bases between the two ends. This CDR3 is 17 amino acids long. The germline gives CDR1 MNHEY, CDR2 SMNVEV (reference sequence). The CDR3 coding sequence is TGTGCCAGCAGTTTGGGCTTTGGGCGGGGAACCTACAATGAGCAGTTCTTC. Amino acids: CASSLGFGRGTYNEQFF.

The rearrangement links TRBV15 to TRBJ2-7; D is unclear. Germline lookup yields CDR1 LNHNV and CDR2 YYDKDF (reference sequence). The CDR3 runs 15 residues. V shed 2 bases and J shed 0 bases, with 11 bases lying between them. The CDR3 loop reads CATSRFNLPSYEQYF. The CDR3 DNA sequence: TGTGCCACCAGCAGATTCAATCTACCCTCCTACGAGCAGTACTTC.

This chain links TRBV30 with TRBJ1-6; D is uncertain. This CDR3 spans 13 amino acids. CDR1 GTSNPN and CDR2 SVGIG come from the germline V gene (reference sequence). V lost 1 base, J lost 7 bases, and 8 bases lay in between. For the CDR3, the DNA is TGTGCCTGGAGTGCAGATACCAATTCACCCCTCCACTTT. Encoded protein: CAWSADTNSPLHF.

This rearrangement joins TRBV27 to TRBJ1-1, with D perhaps matching TRBD1 (6 bases). The germline V and J ends were trimmed by 4 bases and 3 bases, with 18 bases remaining between them. The CDR3 consists of 16 residues. The germline V gene encodes CDR1 MNHEY and CDR2 SMNVEV (reference sequence). The CDR3 nucleotides read TGTGCCAGCAGTTACCCTCACGGCAGGGGTGACACTGAAGCTTTCTTT. Translating it yields CASSYPHGRGDTEAFF.

The CDR3 region is CAISGQANSGNTIYF. Here the CDR3 DNA reads TGTGCCATCAGTGGACAGGCGAACTCTGGAAACACCATATATTTT. V and J are TRBV10-3 and TRBJ1-3; a weak D match, TRBD1 (6 bases). The CDR3 length is 15 residues. V lost 4 bases, J lost 0 bases, and 10 bases lay in between. Germline assignment: CDR1 ENHRY and CDR2 SYGVKD.

This rearrangement joins TRBV7-3 to TRBJ2-5; 8 bases align to TRBD2. Germline V gene sequence: CDR1 SGHTA, CDR2 FQGTGA. J gave up 4 bases and V 5 bases, and 9 bases lay outside the gene matches. The CDR3 is made up of 15 amino acids. This chain's CDR3 is CASSRSSGGRETQYF. The DNA for the CDR3 is TGTGCCAGCAGCCGATCCAGCGGGGGCAGAGAGACCCAGTACTTC.

The chain couples TRBV20-1 to TRBJ2-7, with D possibly matching TRBD2 (6 bases). Germline loops: CDR1 DFQATT, CDR2 SNEGSKA (reference sequence). This CDR3 comprises 10 residues. CDR3 amino acids: CSLRGDEQYF. The CDR3 DNA reads as TGCTCCCTGCGCGGGGACGAGCAGTACTTC.

The chain couples TRBV19 to TRBJ1-4, with 7 positions matching TRBD1. Germline-derived CDR1 and CDR2 are LNHDA and SQIVND (reference sequence). This CDR3 region has 13 residues. The ends lost 5 bases at V and 7 bases at J; junction bases unmatched: 4. As DNA, the CDR3 is TGTGCCAGTAGTGACAGGGTTGGTGAAAAACTGTTTTTT. Translating gives CASSDRVGEKLFF.

The genes are TRBV6-5 and TRBJ2-7; the D gene is possibly TRBD2 (6 bases). The germline V gene has CDR1 MNHEY and CDR2 SVGAGI. This CDR3 contains 14 residues. V was shortened by 4 bases and J by 3 bases, with 13 bases between the two germline ends. CDR3 amino acids: CASSSGLQHYEQYF. Here the CDR3 DNA reads TGTGCCAGCAGTTCGGGACTCCAACACTACGAGCAGTACTTC.

The rearrangement joins TRBV6-6 to TRBJ2-7; TRBD1 agrees at 10 bases. V lost 4 bases and J lost 4; bases outside the gene matches: 10. The V gene's germline CDR1 is MNHNY and CDR2 SVGAGI (reference sequence). This CDR3 region has 16 residues. CDR3 coding DNA: TGTGCCAGCAGTTCCCCGTTGACAGGGGGCGAGTACGAGCAGTACTTC. It codes for CASSSPLTGGEYEQYF.

The rearrangement joins TRBV28 to TRBJ2-2; 8 bases are shared with TRBD1. Germline-derived CDR1 and CDR2 are MDHEN and SYDVKM. Losses at the gene ends were 5 bases for V and 5 bases for J; bases not matched to a gene: 7. CDR3 length: 15 residues. CDR3 bases: TGTGCCAGCAGTCCCAGGGGGCCCTTGACCGGGGAGCTGTTTTTT. This gives the protein CASSPRGPLTGELFF.

This chain joins TRBV5-4 and TRBJ1-1; D possibly corresponds to TRBD1 (6 bases). The CDR3 extends over 18 amino acids. Germline V gene data show CDR1 as SGHNT and CDR2 as YYREEE (reference sequence). Between the trimmed V and J ends, which lost 2 bases and 4 bases, there was a span of 24 bases. DNA of the CDR3: TGTGCCAGCAGCTTTCTGACGGGGGGCGCCGGGCTGGGCACTGAAGCTTTCTTT. Its translation is CASSFLTGGAGLGTEAFF.

V usage is TRBV15 and J usage is TRBJ2-3, with TRBD1 matching over 10 bases. V lost 3 bases, J lost 2 bases, and 2 bases stayed unmatched. This CDR3 has 15 residues. Per the germline V gene, CDR1 is LNHNV and CDR2 is YYDKDF (reference sequence). The CDR3 here is CATSRGQGFTDTQYF. The CDR3 DNA is TGTGCCACCAGCAGGGGACAGGGGTTCACAGATACGCAGTATTTT.

This chain connects TRBV5-1 to TRBJ2-7; D is perhaps TRBD1 (6 bases). V was shortened by 0 bases and J by 3 bases, with 13 bases between the two germline ends. The length of the CDR3 is 15 residues. The germline V gene has CDR1 SGHRS and CDR2 YFSETQ. CDR3 protein: CASSLAQGSHYEQYF. DNA for the CDR3: TGCGCCAGCAGCTTGGCGCAGGGGAGCCACTACGAGCAGTACTTC.

This clone has ten or more counts. J is TRBJ1-1 and V is TRBV19; D is possibly TRBD1 (6 bases). The V end lost 5 bases, the J end lost 4 bases, and 20 bases lay between the germline ends. The germline gives CDR1 LNHDA, CDR2 SQIVND (reference sequence). This CDR3 spans 16 amino acids. CDR3 DNA: TGTGCCAGTAGTCCCCCGCGGGGGCCATTGGGCACTGAAGCTTTCTTT. Encoded protein: CASSPPRGPLGTEAFF. Supplemented by reference TRBV19 and TRBJ1-1, the full variable domain reads DGGITQSPKYLFRKEGQNVTLSCEQNLNHDAMYWYRQDPGQGLRLIYYSQIVNDFQKGDIAEGYSVSREKKESFPLTVTSAQKNPTAFYLCASSPPRGPLGTEAFFGQGTRLTVV.

The chain couples TRBV18 to TRBJ1-1; D gene uncertain. The CDR3 loop spans 12 amino acids. The germline V gene encodes CDR1 KGHSH and CDR2 LQKENI. The V and J ends lost 3 bases and 6 bases respectively, with 8 bases between them. The CDR3 reads CASSPDGPEAFF. The CDR3 coding sequence is TGTGCCAGCTCACCGGATGGGCCTGAAGCTTTCTTT.

The rearrangement links TRBV2 to TRBJ1-1; 8 bases are shared with TRBD1. V lost 5 bases and J lost 5; bases outside the gene matches: 13. The CDR3 has 16 amino acids. Germline V CDR1 and CDR2: SNHLY, FYNNEI. CDR3 protein: CASSRTGRFQGTEAFF. CDR3 DNA: TGTGCCAGCAGTCGGACAGGGAGGTTTCAGGGTACTGAAGCTTTCTTT.

The V and J genes are TRBV9 and TRBJ2-7; no definite D call. Trimming took 0 bases from V and 6 from J, leaving 13 bases between them. The CDR3 contains 14 residues. Germline V gene sequence: CDR1 SGDLS, CDR2 YYNGEE. CDR3: CASSVALVIGEQYF. In DNA form, the CDR3 reads TGTGCCAGCAGCGTAGCCCTAGTCATCGGCGAGCAGTACTTC.

The V call is TRBV27, the J call TRBJ1-2; 12 nucleotides align to TRBD1. J gave up 4 bases and V 6 bases, and 6 bases lay outside the gene matches. Germline loops: CDR1 MNHEY, CDR2 SMNVEV (reference sequence). This CDR3 is built from 15 residues. The CDR3 reads CASSPGDRGPYGYTF. CDR3 coding DNA: TGTGCCAGCAGCCCCGGGGACAGGGGGCCCTATGGCTACACCTTC.